This paragraph covers one T cell receptor beta chain sequence. Its antigen is still unknown. This sample is part of a study of vaccination and CD4 T cells after COVID-19. Study overall: The study drew post-COVID samples a median 101 days after diagnosis (range 35 to 161). SARS-CoV-2, HCoV-NL63, HCoV-OC43 and HCoV-229E supplied the overlapping spike peptides used to stimulate cells. Culture controls were given either a CEFX pool, an HIV-1 Nef pool, or no peptide.

The Oncomine TCR Beta short-read assay sequenced DNA from cultured CD4+ T cells. TCRdb analysed the PCR reads with MiXCR anew, one entry per CDR3 protein. The repertoire consists of over 25,000 distinct CDR3 sequences, with around 60% occurring once and the leading ten covering roughly 17%. Treatment described: roughly 10-day PBMC culture with coronavirus spike peptide pools or control peptides (ViraFEST assay). From the 10-day cultures, CD4+ T cells were isolated by negative selection. CDR1 is SGHRS and CDR2 is YFSETQ in the germline V gene. The CDR3 consists of 17 residues. Trimming at V came to 4 bases and at J to 0 bases, leaving 9 bases not matched to a gene.

The sequence derives from a human donor who received a COVID-19 vaccine. Source: CD4+ T cells from blood, cultured in vitro, taken after SARS-CoV-2 vaccination. The chain is built from TRBV5-1 and TRBJ2-7; 11 nucleotides agree with TRBD1. The CDR3 protein is CASSKGTGGESSYEQYF. DNA of the CDR3: TGCGCCAGCAGCAAAGGGACAGGGGGGGAGAGCTCCTACGAGCAGTACTTC. Supplemented by reference TRBV5-1 and TRBJ2-7, the full variable domain reads KAGVTQTPRYLIKTRGQQVTLSCSPISGHRSVSWYQQTPGQGLQFLFEYFSETQRNKGNFPGRFSGRQFSNSRSEMNVSTLELGDSALYLCASSKGTGGESSYEQYFGPGTRLTVT.